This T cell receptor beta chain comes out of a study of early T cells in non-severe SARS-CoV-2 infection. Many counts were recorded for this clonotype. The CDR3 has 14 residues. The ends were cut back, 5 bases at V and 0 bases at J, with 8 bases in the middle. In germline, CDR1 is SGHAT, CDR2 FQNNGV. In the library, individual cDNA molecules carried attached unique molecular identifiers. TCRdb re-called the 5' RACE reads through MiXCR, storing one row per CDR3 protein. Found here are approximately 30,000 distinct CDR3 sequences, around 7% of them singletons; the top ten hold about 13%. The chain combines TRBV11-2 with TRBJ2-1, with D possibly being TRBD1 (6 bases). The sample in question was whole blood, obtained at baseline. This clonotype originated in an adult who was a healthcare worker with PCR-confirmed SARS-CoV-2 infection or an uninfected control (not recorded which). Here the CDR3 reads CASSVTGSYNEQFF. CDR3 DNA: TGTGCCAGCAGCGTGACAGGCTCCTACAATGAGCAGTTCTTC.